This TCR beta chain stems from a study of cytomegalovirus exposure and HLA in healthy donors (dated by TCRdb to between 2016 and 2019). Turning to the overall study: An earlier analysis of several hundred of the donors reported 250 to 350 Gb of sequence data and 117 million unique TCR beta sequences from about 200 million T cells. An early release that covered some 630 HLA-typed donors contained about 290 gigabases of sequencing data and 75 million to 100 million unique TCR sequences. Of the 300 to 500 genotyped donors, 75% to 85% were placed in the genetic ancestry cluster associated with self-reported Caucasian donors. The aim of the study was to test whether cataloging public T cell receptors could identify signatures of past pathogen exposure. The study used immunosequencing to profile the T cell repertoires of hundreds of subjects and linked those repertoires to cytomegalovirus serostatus. In addition to the first cohort of roughly 670 subjects, a separate validation cohort of 100 to 150 different subjects was used. The study combined high-throughput TCR immunosequencing, statistical association of individual TCRs with disease status, and machine learning to predict cytomegalovirus infection status. A later analysis re-analyzed previously published TCR beta repertoires from 666 donors and added high-resolution HLA genotyping to study TCR occurrence patterns. Rather than drawing on any new phenotypic data, the later analysis identified candidate immune exposures from TCR beta sequences and the way those sequences occurred across donors. In an earlier analysis of more than 550 of the donors, high-throughput TCR beta sequencing was used to judge whether each TCR beta V gene segment behaved as functional or pseudogenic. Donor age, sex, ethnicity and CMV serostatus were compiled together with the repertoire data. A later genetic analysis used genome-wide SNP genotypes for about 65% of the roughly 700 donors, treating that subset as a discovery cohort. All discovery cohort repertoires had been generated using a single sequencing platform. HLA typing covered class I and class II loci at four-digit resolution. The number of donors typed differed by locus, with roughly 620-630 for A, B, C, DRB1 and DQB1, roughly 520 for DQA1, 606 for DPA1, and some 470 for DPB1. Because of strong linkage in the cohort, five DR-DQ haplotypes were treated as single units for association and clustering. Among 300 to 500 genotyped donors of the cohort, an average of roughly 230,000 unique TCR beta nucleotide sequences was sequenced per donor, of which 15% to 20% were non-productive.

As for this clone: Its antigen is currently not known. No base quality information exists; no much larger clone differs at one position.

The study at large found these results: Sequencing depth was assumed to be roughly uniform across donors in the presence/absence analyses, though that assumption may not hold. In a later analysis, TCR association rates were found to vary across HLA loci, with the most associated TCRs seen for DRB1 alleles and the fewest for HLA-C alleles. In a later analysis, most CMV-associated TCR beta chains were found to appear HLA-restricted, with HLA associations seemingly driven largely by CMV exposure. Immune exposure information for the cohort was limited to CMV serostatus. Most TCR sequences were observed very rarely across donors, whereas some public TCRs were present in many individuals. Some IMGT-functional V segments, including TRBV6-2 and TRBV6-3, could not be told apart with the 87-base-pair reads, so those segments were excluded. Specific HLA alleles were associated with 16,951 TCR beta sequences at a false discovery rate of 0.05 in a later analysis. A few of the identified cytomegalovirus-associated TCR beta chains were confirmed in vitro to be specific for cytomegalovirus antigens. A group of highly shared sequence variants was considered likely to be a technical artifact of the sequencing pipeline. The authors suggested that the approach could potentially be extended to other disease states and immunological phenotypes. A later analysis found that HLA-associated TCR beta chains were more clonally expanded and had lower generation probabilities than equally common non-associated chains. In this cohort, only TCR beta chains were sequenced, and detectable features were limited by the absence of alpha or paired-chain data. The classifier was reported to diagnose cytomegalovirus status with high specificity and sensitivity in both the original cohort and the validation cohort. The earlier analysis of 587 of the donors excluded seventeen rarely observed V segments, including chromosome 9 orphons, because counts were too low. In a later analysis, several top co-occurrence clusters were reported to appear linked to parvovirus B19, influenza, CMV and Epstein-Barr virus. Linkage disequilibrium might explain the correlated functional status among segregating V segments, but an unknown experimental factor could not be excluded. A further reported finding was that TCR beta sequences accurately predicted the HLA-A and HLA-B alleles for most subjects in the first cohort. An association between a missense DCLRE1C variant and V-gene and J-gene trimming of TCR beta chains was found in a later genetic analysis and replicated in an independent cohort. When HLA alleles, especially DR and DQ, strongly co-occurred, TCR associations were difficult to assign to individual alleles. In an earlier analysis of 450 to 750 of the donors, most TCR beta V segments appeared in productive rearrangements about 90% or about 30% of the time, broadly matching IMGT annotations. The study gave a list of under 200 TCR beta chains associated with cytomegalovirus. Compared with the approximately 700-donor mean, donors in an Asian-associated ancestry cluster had fewer N-insertions in productive TCRs, according to a later genetic analysis. Because some donors lacked HLA typing at each locus, the association tests relied only on the typed subset.

The CDR3 contains 15 residues, cysteine and phenylalanine counted. This entry keeps only the CDR3 DNA: 45 bases, framed from base 1. V is reduced by 1 base and J by 5 bases, leaving a spacing of 12 bases between them. Based on the germline V gene, the CDR1 and CDR2 sequences are SGHRS and YFSETQ. The receptor library was made with the immunoSEQ multiplex PCR assay. The multiplex PCR relied on a mix of 60 forward primers for TCR Vbeta segments and 13 reverse primers for TCR Jbeta segments. The CDR3 region of rearranged TCR beta genes was amplified from genomic DNA with a multiplex PCR assay. The Illumina HiSeq System was used to sequence the amplified TCR beta libraries as 87-base-pair reads. Turning to the authors' computational methods: Across the 600 to 700 repertoires, a later analysis counted 80 million or so unique TCR beta chains, approximately 10 million of which were shared by at least two donors. A nearest-neighbor algorithm error-corrected the raw reads and collapsed the reads into unique sequences, merging closely related sequences to remove PCR and sequencing errors. Alignment of CDR3 sequences to IMGT reference sequences was used to assign V, D and J gene segments. For a sequence to be retained, a match of at least six nucleotides was required to both a V gene segment and a J gene segment. A rearrangement was called productive if the CDR3 had no stop codons and remained in frame with V and J, and every other rearrangement was called non-productive. CDR3 was defined by IMGT convention, running from the second conserved V-encoded cysteine to the conserved J-encoded phenylalanine. The earlier analysis of more than 450 of the donors excluded sequences that lacked an unambiguous match to a single V gene segment. In an earlier analysis of approximately 590 of the donors, a V segment was called functional when productive rearrangements were above 56.7%, and segregating when the standard deviation between donors exceeded 5%. To diagnose cytomegalovirus status from the catalog of TCR beta chain sequences, a statistical classification framework was built. In a later analysis, V and J genes were assigned by comparing TCR nucleotide sequences against IMGT/GENE-DB human TR gene sequences. In a later analysis, CDR3 sequences and most-parsimonious VDJ recombination scenarios were assigned using the TCRdist pipeline. In a later analysis, each TCR beta chain was defined by its CDR3 amino acid sequence together with its V-gene family, and reads without a unique V-gene family were excluded. As a way to deal with suspected cross-contamination and a sequencing artifact, a later analysis dropped more than 500 nucleotide sequences that were highly shared and had low generation probability. A later analysis calculated a clonal expansion index for each public chain from normalized within-repertoire ranks of inferred template counts. In a later analysis, generation probabilities were computed with a VDJ recombination model fitted to out-of-frame rearrangements, and the resulting probabilities were checked against IGoR. In a later analysis, TCR-TCR, TCR-HLA and TCR-CMV co-occurrence was scored with hypergeometric tests, and a repertoire-size bias correction was applied to TCR pairs. To estimate false discovery rates, a later analysis permuted the HLA or CMV assignments 20 times. In a later analysis, co-occurring TCRs were grouped with DBSCAN, and TCRdist sequence similarity was added when clustering was performed within HLA-allele-positive subsets. Co-occurrence clustering excluded repertoires with fewer than 30,000 or more than 120,000 public chains, plus five with anomalous nucleotide sharing. Held by TCRdb, this immuneACCESS table contains in-frame sequences only and omits some clones. Under half of the omission traces to an unresolved V gene where checked; the cause of the rest is unknown. V, J and clone size are taken as reported in that table, and D and trimming were inferred from the DNA itself. Across this sample there are about 120,000 clones, with about 15% seen only once. About 3% of the sample is taken by the ten largest.

The cohort comprised hundreds of healthy bone marrow donors. At the time of sampling, all cohort members were nominally healthy, though unrecorded immune exposures were likely present. The donor tested CMV seropositive and was one of the 289 seropositive cohort members. Each donor provided a peripheral blood sample, and peripheral blood mononuclear cells were used for TCR beta sequencing. The Qiagen DNeasy Blood Extraction Kit was used to extract genomic DNA from the blood cell samples. The V and J genes are TRBV5-1 and TRBJ1-4; the D gene is perhaps TRBD1, from 5 matching bases. The sequence derives from a female donor in good health and CMV-seropositive. Sequenced sample: PBMCs. The CDR3 protein sequence reads: CASSLSTQGNEKLFF. The DNA sequence follows: TGCGCCAGCAGCTTGTCAACTCAGGGAAATGAAAAACTGTTTTTT.